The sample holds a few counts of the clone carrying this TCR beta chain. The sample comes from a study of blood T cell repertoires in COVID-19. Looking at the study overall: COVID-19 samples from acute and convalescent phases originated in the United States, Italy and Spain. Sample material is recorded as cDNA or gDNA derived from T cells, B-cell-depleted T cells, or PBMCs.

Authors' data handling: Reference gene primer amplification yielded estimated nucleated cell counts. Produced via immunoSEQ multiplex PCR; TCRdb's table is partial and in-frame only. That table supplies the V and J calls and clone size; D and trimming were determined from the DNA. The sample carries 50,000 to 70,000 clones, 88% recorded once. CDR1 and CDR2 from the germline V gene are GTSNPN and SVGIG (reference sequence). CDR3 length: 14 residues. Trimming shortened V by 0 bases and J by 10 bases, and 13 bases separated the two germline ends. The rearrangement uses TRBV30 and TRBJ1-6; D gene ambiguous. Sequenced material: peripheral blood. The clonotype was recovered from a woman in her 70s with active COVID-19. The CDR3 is CAWSVHAEGSPLHF. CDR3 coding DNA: TGTGCCTGGAGTGTACACGCGGAAGGATCACCCCTCCACTTT.